Below are 17 T cell receptor beta chains sequenced from a single sample in a study of blood T cell repertoires in COVID-19. Libraries were prepared by immunoSEQ multiplex PCR; TCRdb keeps only in-frame clonotypes and omits some of them. The sample includes about 120,000 clones, more than 90% of them seen just once. The sequenced material came from peripheral blood. The receptors derive from a man aged 50-59 years with active COVID-19.

The V gene is TRBV6-5, the J gene TRBJ1-5; 7 bases are a match to TRBD1. Per the germline V gene, CDR1 is MNHEY and CDR2 is SVGAGI. Trimming at V came to 6 bases and at J to 7 bases, leaving 9 bases not matched to a gene. CDR3 length: 14 residues. CDR3 in amino acids: CASRAIGQAQPQHF. For the CDR3, the DNA is TGTGCCAGCAGGGCGATAGGACAGGCCCAGCCCCAGCATTTT.

Only one count was recorded for this clone. J is TRBJ2-1 and V is TRBV3-1 (or the pseudogene TRBV3-2); D possibly corresponds to TRBD1 (6 bases). The CDR3 covers 14 residues. Deletions cut 5 bases from V and 1 base from J, with 9 bases between. Germline V gene data show CDR1 as LGHDT and CDR2 as YNNKEL (reference sequence). The CDR3 DNA is TGTGCCAGCAGCTGGGGACAATCCTACAATGAGCAGTTCTTC. It yields the protein CASSWGQSYNEQFF.

The CDR3 nucleotides are TGCAGCGGGCAAACAGGGGGAGAAGGCTACACCTTC. Translation: CSGQTGGEGYTF. This chain links TRBV29-1 with TRBJ1-2; 8 nucleotides agree with TRBD1. CDR1 is SQVTM and CDR2 is ANQGSEA in the germline V gene. Trimming at V came to 7 bases and at J to 8 bases, leaving 9 bases not matched to a gene. The CDR3 contains 12 residues.

The CDR3 DNA reads as TGCGCCAGCAGCCAAGAGGAGGCAGGTAAACAGCCCCAGCATTTT. It specifies CASSQEEAGKQPQHF. V gene TRBV4-1 combines with J gene TRBJ1-5; D ambiguous. This CDR3 contains 15 residues. CDR1 is MGHRA, CDR2 YSYEKL, per germline. The V end was cut by 0 bases, the J end by 7 bases, with 13 bases between.

The genes are TRBV5-4 and TRBJ2-7; 8 positions agree with TRBD2. V gave up 4 bases and J gave up 5 bases; unmatched junction bases: 5. The CDR3 spans 13 residues. CDR1 is SGHNT, CDR2 YYREEE, per germline (reference sequence). The CDR3 spells CASSTAGVHEQYV. CDR3 sequence (DNA): TGTGCCAGCAGCACAGCGGGGGTCCACGAGCAGTACGTC.

CDR3 in DNA: TGTGCCAGCAGCCCCGCAGCGGGGTTTAAGGCAGATACGCAGTATTTT. It translates to CASSPAAGFKADTQYF. The chain joins TRBV9 to TRBJ2-3, with 7 bases identical to TRBD2. In germline, CDR1 is SGDLS, CDR2 YYNGEE. This CDR3 comprises 16 residues. V shed 4 bases, J shed 4 bases, and the junction held 12 bases outside the gene matches.

For this clone: The same CDR3 is also encoded by other DNA sequences in this sample. The chain is built from TRBV27 and TRBJ2-1, with 11 bases lining up with TRBD2. Trimming at V came to 5 bases and at J to 5 bases, leaving 5 bases not matched to a gene. From germline, CDR1 is MNHEY and CDR2 SMNVEV (reference sequence). The CDR3 consists of 15 residues. CDR3 protein: CASSLGTSGNNEQFF. Written as DNA, the CDR3 is TGTGCCAGCAGTCTTGGGACTAGCGGAAACAATGAGCAGTTCTTC.

This chain connects TRBV4-1 to TRBJ1-5; D is possibly TRBD1 (5 bases). The length of the CDR3 is 17 residues. Germline-derived CDR1 and CDR2 are MGHRA and YSYEKL. V shed 0 bases and J shed 4 bases, with 16 bases lying between them. The DNA for the CDR3 is TGCGCCAGCAGCCAAGATGGTCCCGGGACTCGTAATCAGCCCCAGCATTTT. This gives the protein CASSQDGPGTRNQPQHF.

The gene calls are TRBV18 and TRBJ1-2, with no clear D. Trimming pared 5 bases from V and 4 bases from J, leaving 8 bases between. The germline V gene encodes CDR1 KGHSH and CDR2 LQKENI. This CDR3 is 12 amino acids long. The CDR3 sequence: CASSANSYGYTF. The CDR3 DNA follows: TGTGCCAGCTCAGCGAACAGCTATGGCTACACCTTC. Drawing the rest from reference TRBV18 and TRBJ1-2, the complete variable domain is NAGVMQNPRHLVRRRGQEARLRCSPMKGHSHVYWYRQLPEEGLKFMVYLQKENIIDESGMPKERFSAEFPKEGPSILRIQQVVRGDSAAYFCASSANSYGYTFGSGTRLTVV.

The genes are TRBV5-1 and TRBJ1-2; D not resolved. Trimming removed 2 bases at V and 6 bases at J, with 20 bases between. The CDR3 is 16 amino acids. In germline, CDR1 is SGHRS, CDR2 YFSETQ. The CDR3 sequence is CASSLVSGRLLHGYTF. CDR3 nucleotide sequence: TGCGCCAGCAGCTTAGTTTCCGGGAGATTGCTGCATGGCTACACCTTC.

The CDR3 region is CASSWGGAGYGYTF. DNA for the CDR3: TGCGCCAGCAGCTGGGGCGGGGCAGGGTATGGCTACACCTTC. The V and J genes are TRBV5-1 and TRBJ1-2; tentative D call: TRBD1 (5 bases). This CDR3 has 14 amino acids. The germline V gene encodes CDR1 SGHRS and CDR2 YFSETQ. The ends were cut back, 3 bases at V and 5 bases at J, with 14 bases in the middle.

The chain employs TRBV7-8 and TRBJ1-4; D is perhaps TRBD1 (6 bases). Germline V CDR1 and CDR2: SGHVS, FQNEAQ. The CDR3 extends over 19 amino acids. With 2 bases removed from V and 0 bases from J, the gap between germline ends came to 19 bases. The CDR3 DNA follows: TGTGCCAGCAGCTTAACCAGTATGACAGGTTATGCAACTAATGAAAAACTGTTTTTT. Amino acid sequence: CASSLTSMTGYATNEKLFF.

The V gene is TRBV2, the J gene TRBJ1-5; 7 nucleotides line up with TRBD1. Germline values: CDR1 SNHLY, CDR2 FYNNEI. This CDR3 contains 15 residues. V shed 10 bases and J 2 bases; nucleotides not matched to a gene: 11. The CDR3 spells CATRRQGLGNQPQHF. The CDR3 DNA follows: TGTGCCACCCGGAGACAGGGTTTAGGCAATCAGCCCCAGCATTTT.

The gene calls are TRBV6-5 and TRBJ1-6, with D maybe TRBD1 (5 bases). Germline V CDR1 and CDR2: MNHEY, SVGAGI. The V and J ends lost 0 bases and 10 bases respectively, with 13 bases between them. The CDR3 extends over 15 amino acids. The CDR3 DNA is TGTGCCAGCAGTTACTCGAAGGGGTCGCCCTCACCCCTCCACTTT. This translates into CASSYSKGSPSPLHF.

The chain links TRBV11-2 to TRBJ2-5; weak D call: TRBD2 (6 bases). Germline loops: CDR1 SGHAT, CDR2 FQNNGV. This CDR3 has 14 amino acids. V was cut by 5 bases and J by 2 bases, with 12 bases left in between. The chain's CDR3 is CASSPRDFQETQYF. The CDR3 DNA reads as TGTGCCAGCAGCCCCAGGGACTTTCAAGAGACCCAGTACTTC.

The V gene is TRBV10-3, the J gene TRBJ1-6; tentatively, D is TRBD1 (6 bases). The V end was cut by 3 bases, the J end by 3 bases, with 9 bases between. The CDR3 totals 15 residues. The germline V gene has CDR1 ENHRY and CDR2 SYGVKD. DNA of the CDR3: TGTGCCATCAGTGATCCACAGGGCTATAATTCACCCCTCCACTTT. Residues: CAISDPQGYNSPLHF.

The rearrangement joins TRBV27 to TRBJ2-5; the match to TRBD1 covers 8 bases. This CDR3 contains 15 residues. Trimming removed 0 bases from V and 5 bases from J; junction bases left unmatched: 5. Germline lookup yields CDR1 MNHEY and CDR2 SMNVEV (reference sequence). The CDR3 nucleotides are TGTGCCAGCAGTTTATCCGGACAGGGCGTGGAGACCCAGTACTTC. It translates to CASSLSGQGVETQYF.